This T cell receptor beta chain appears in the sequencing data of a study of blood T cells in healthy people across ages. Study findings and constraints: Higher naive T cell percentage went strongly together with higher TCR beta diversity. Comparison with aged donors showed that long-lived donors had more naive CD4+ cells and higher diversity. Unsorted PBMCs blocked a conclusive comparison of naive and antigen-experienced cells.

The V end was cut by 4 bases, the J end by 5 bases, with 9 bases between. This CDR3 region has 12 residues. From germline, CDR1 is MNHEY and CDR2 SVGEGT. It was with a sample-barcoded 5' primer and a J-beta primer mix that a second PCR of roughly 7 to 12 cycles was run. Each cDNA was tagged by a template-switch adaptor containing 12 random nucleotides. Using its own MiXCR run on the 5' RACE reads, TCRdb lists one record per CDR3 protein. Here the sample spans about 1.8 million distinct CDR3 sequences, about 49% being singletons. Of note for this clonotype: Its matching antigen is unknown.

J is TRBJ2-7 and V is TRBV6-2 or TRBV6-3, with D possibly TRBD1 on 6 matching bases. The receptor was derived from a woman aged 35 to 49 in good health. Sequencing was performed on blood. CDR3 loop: CASSWGPHEQYF. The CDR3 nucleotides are TGTGCCAGCAGTTGGGGGCCCCACGAGCAGTACTTC.